A selection of T cell receptor beta chains follows, all from one sample in a study of cytomegalovirus exposure and HLA in healthy donors. Here immunoSEQ multiplex PCR was the method, and the copy in TCRdb shows in-frame clones only, minus some. This repertoire comprises tens of thousands of clones; its ten largest clones make up approximately 4.8%. Specimen: PBMCs. The receptors here all came from a female donor in good health and CMV-seronegative. CDR3s include the opening cysteine and the closing phenylalanine or tryptophan. D genes are given only for firm matches. Some rows have no size entry. The others give once, few or many, or a class for an expanded clone.

CDR3 length	clone size	D gene	V gene	J gene	CDR3 DNA	CDR3 protein
15	.	TRBD1	TRBV4-2	TRBJ2-7	TGTGCCAGCAGCCGTACCGACAGGGTAGACAACGAGCAGTACTTC	CASSRTDRVDNEQYF
15	.	.	TRBV2	TRBJ1-2	TGTGCCAGCAGTGAAGTCGGGAGAGCTAACTATGGCTACACCTTC	CASSEVGRANYGYTF
15	.	.	TRBV5-8	TRBJ1-5	TGTGCCAGCAGCTCCAGGCAGGGTAGCAATCAGCCCCAGCATTTT	CASSSRQGSNQPQHF
14	.	TRBD1	TRBV6-4	TRBJ1-1	TGTGCCAGCAGTGACACCACAGGGGGTACTGAAGCTTTCTTT	CASSDTTGGTEAFF
17	.	TRBD1	TRBV7-6	TRBJ1-4	TGTGCCAGCAGCGGTTCCCGGGACAGGGTCAGGGGTGAAAAACTGTTTTTT	CASSGSRDRVRGEKLFF
14	.	.	TRBV28	TRBJ1-4	TGTGCCAGCAGTTTGGGGGGGAAGATGGAAAAACTGTTTTTT	CASSLGGKMEKLFF
13	.	.	TRBV7-2	TRBJ1-4	TGTGCCAGCAGCTTACAGCGGAATGAAAAACTGTTTTTT	CASSLQRNEKLFF
18	.	TRBD2	TRBV4-2	TRBJ2-2	TGTGCCAGCAGCCAGACACTAGCGGGGGGGCCGGGCACCGGGGAGCTGTTTTTT	CASSQTLAGGPGTGELFF
13	.	.	TRBV19	TRBJ2-5	TGTGCCAGTAGTATTTCAGAACAAGAGACCCAGTACTTC	CASSISEQETQYF
16	.	TRBD1	TRBV5-1	TRBJ2-1	TGCGCCAGCAGCTTGCTCGGGCAGGGGGCGCGTAATGAGCAGTTCTTC	CASSLLGQGARNEQFF
14	.	TRBD1	TRBV6-1	TRBJ2-7	TGTGCCAGCAACCGAGCAGGGGGTACCTACGAGCAGTACTTC	CASNRAGGTYEQYF
16	.	.	TRBV9	TRBJ2-1	TGTGCCAGCAGCGTAGAAGGAGAGGTGGGCTACAATGAGCAGTTCTTC	CASSVEGEVGYNEQFF
16	.	TRBD1	TRBV5-8	TRBJ2-1	TGTGCCAGCAGCTTGGTGGGGACAGGGATGTTCAATGAGCAGTTCTTC	CASSLVGTGMFNEQFF
16	.	TRBD1	TRBV15	TRBJ1-4	TGTGCCACCAGCGGGGACAGGGGGAACTCTTTTGCAAAACTGTTTTTT	CATSGDRGNSFAKLFF
18	.	.	TRBV19	TRBJ1-3	TGTGCCAGTAGTATAGGATTGCGCCGTCAGGGATCTGGAAACACCATATATTTT	CASSIGLRRQGSGNTIYF
15	.	TRBD1	TRBV5-5	TRBJ2-3	TGTGCCAGCAGCCCCAGACAGGGGGGATCCGATACGCAGTATTTT	CASSPRQGGSDTQYF
17	.	TRBD1	TRBV7-2	TRBJ1-5	TGTGCCAGCAGCTATGAGGGGGCAGGGGGTAGGTTTCAGCCCCAGCATTTT	CASSYEGAGGRFQPQHF
14	.	TRBD1	TRBV5-6	TRBJ1-5	TGTGCCAGCAGCTTGGGACAGGGGAATCGGCCCCAGCATTTT	CASSLGQGNRPQHF
13	.	.	TRBV5-1	TRBJ1-2	TGCGCCAGCAGCTTGGGACAGAGCTATGGCTACACCTTC	CASSLGQSYGYTF
14	.	.	TRBV11-3	TRBJ1-2	TGTGCCAGCAGCTCGGGACGGATACAGGGTGGCTACACCTTC	CASSSGRIQGGYTF
13	.	TRBD1	TRBV6-6	TRBJ2-7	TGTGCCAGCAGTTACTCGAGGACCACAGGGGAGTACTTC	CASSYSRTTGEYF
14	.	.	TRBV19	TRBJ1-1	TGTGCCAGTAGTATAGGGGAGGGGCTAGCTGAAGCTTTCTTT	CASSIGEGLAEAFF
15	.	.	TRBV7-9	TRBJ1-1	TGTGCCAGCAGCTTGGGTTCCTTAGGGGACACTGAAGCTTTCTTT	CASSLGSLGDTEAFF
15	.	TRBD1	TRBV5-1	TRBJ2-7	TGCGCCAGCAGCTTGGCCGGGACAGTAACCTACGAGCAGTACTTC	CASSLAGTVTYEQYF
14	.	TRBD1	TRBV7-2	TRBJ2-5	TGTGCCAGCAGCCAAGGACAGGGCCAAGAGACCCAGTACTTC	CASSQGQGQETQYF
15	.	.	TRBV9	TRBJ2-6	TGTGCCAGCAGCGTCCAGGGATCTGGGGCCAACGTCCTGACTTTC	CASSVQGSGANVLTF
14	.	.	TRBV7-9	TRBJ2-5	TGTGCCACAGCCCCGTCCGGGTCACAAGAGACCCAGTACTTC	CATAPSGSQETQYF
15	.	.	TRBV6-5	TRBJ2-7	TGTGCCAGCAGTTACGGCAGGGTTGTAGGCTACGAGCAGTACTTC	CASSYGRVVGYEQYF
15	.	.	TRBV4-2	TRBJ2-2	TGTGCCAGCAGCCAAGAGTCAAGCAACACCGGGGAGCTGTTTTTT	CASSQESSNTGELFF
16	.	.	TRBV5-1	TRBJ2-7	TGCGCCAGCAGCTTATCTACCGGGAGTCGAACCTACGAGCAGTACTTC	CASSLSTGSRTYEQYF
13	medium-sized	.	TRBV4-3	TRBJ1-1	TGCGCCAGCAGCCCGATAAGGGGAACTGAAGCTTTCTTT	CASSPIRGTEAFF
15	.	.	TRBV5-4	TRBJ2-5	TGTGCCAGCAGCTTGGCCCGGGTAGCGGAAGAGACCCAGTACTTC	CASSLARVAEETQYF
15	.	.	TRBV4-1	TRBJ2-3	TGCGCCAGCACCCCCGGTCGGTATCCCACAGATACGCAGTATTTT	CASTPGRYPTDTQYF
15	.	TRBD1	TRBV6-6	TRBJ1-2	TGTGCCAGCAGCCTCCGACAGGGGGCGGGAGGGGACTACACCTTC	CASSLRQGAGGDYTF
18	.	.	TRBV25-1	TRBJ2-6	TGTGCCAGCAGTAGGGGGTGGGGCGGTGTCTCTGGGGCCAACGTCCTGACTTTC	CASSRGWGGVSGANVLTF
15	.	.	TRBV11-1	TRBJ1-3	TGTGCCAGCAGCCGTAACTCGGGGTCTGGAAACACCATATATTTT	CASSRNSGSGNTIYF
14	.	TRBD1	TRBV7-3	TRBJ2-7	TGTGCCAGCAGCCCCGACAGGGTATCCTACGAGCAGTACTTC	CASSPDRVSYEQYF
14	.	.	TRBV7-2	TRBJ1-4	TGTGCCAGCAGCCTCGCCGGGGGGGATGAAAAACTGTTTTTT	CASSLAGGDEKLFF
15	.	.	TRBV7-9	TRBJ2-7	TGTGCCAGCAGCTTAGGCGGGGACAGATCCTACGAGCAGTACTTC	CASSLGGDRSYEQYF
16	.	TRBD1	TRBV7-6	TRBJ2-7	TGTGCCAGCAGCCAGGATCCGGGACAGGGGTACCACGAGCAGTACTTC	CASSQDPGQGYHEQYF
14	.	.	TRBV7-2	TRBJ1-2	TGTGCCAGCAGCTTCAGTCAGGATAACTATGGCTACACCTTC	CASSFSQDNYGYTF
13	.	.	TRBV5-4	TRBJ1-2	TGTGCCAGCAGCTTTGGGGGCGCGGTTGGCTACACCTTC	CASSFGGAVGYTF
14	.	.	TRBV9	TRBJ2-7	TGTGCCAGCAGCGTAGACGGGGCAGGGGACGAGCAGTACTTC	CASSVDGAGDEQYF
15	.	.	TRBV6-5	TRBJ2-7	TGTGCCAGCAGTTACTACGGGTCCCCCTACTACGAGCAGTACTTC	CASSYYGSPYYEQYF
13	.	TRBD1	TRBV9	TRBJ1-5	TGTGCCAGCAGCAAAACAGGGGTACAGCCCCAGCATTTT	CASSKTGVQPQHF
14	.	TRBD2	TRBV28	TRBJ2-7	TGTGCCAGCAGTCGGGGGGACTCGCCATACGAGCAGTACTTC	CASSRGDSPYEQYF
14	.	TRBD1	TRBV6-1	TRBJ2-5	TGTGCCAGCAGTGGGGGACAGGGGGCTGAGACCCAGTACTTC	CASSGGQGAETQYF